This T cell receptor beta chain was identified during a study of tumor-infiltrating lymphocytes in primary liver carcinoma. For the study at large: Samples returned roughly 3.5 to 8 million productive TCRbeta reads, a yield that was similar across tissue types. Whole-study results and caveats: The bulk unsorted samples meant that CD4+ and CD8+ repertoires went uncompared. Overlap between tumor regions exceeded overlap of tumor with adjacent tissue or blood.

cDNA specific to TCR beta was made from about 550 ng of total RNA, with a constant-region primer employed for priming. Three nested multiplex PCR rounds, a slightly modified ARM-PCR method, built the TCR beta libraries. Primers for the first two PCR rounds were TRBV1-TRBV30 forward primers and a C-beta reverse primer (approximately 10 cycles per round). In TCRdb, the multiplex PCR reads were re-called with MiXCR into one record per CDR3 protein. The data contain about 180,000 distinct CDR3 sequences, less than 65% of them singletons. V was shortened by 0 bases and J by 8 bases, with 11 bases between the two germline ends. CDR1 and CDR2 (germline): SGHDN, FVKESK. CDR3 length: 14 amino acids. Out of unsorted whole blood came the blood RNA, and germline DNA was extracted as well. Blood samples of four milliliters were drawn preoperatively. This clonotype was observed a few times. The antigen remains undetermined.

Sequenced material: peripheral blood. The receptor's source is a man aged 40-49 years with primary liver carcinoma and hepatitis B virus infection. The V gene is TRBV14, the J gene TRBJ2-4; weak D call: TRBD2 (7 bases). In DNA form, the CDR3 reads TGTGCCAGCAGCCAAGAGAAAGGGGGGGACATTCAGTACTTC. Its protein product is CASSQEKGGDIQYF.